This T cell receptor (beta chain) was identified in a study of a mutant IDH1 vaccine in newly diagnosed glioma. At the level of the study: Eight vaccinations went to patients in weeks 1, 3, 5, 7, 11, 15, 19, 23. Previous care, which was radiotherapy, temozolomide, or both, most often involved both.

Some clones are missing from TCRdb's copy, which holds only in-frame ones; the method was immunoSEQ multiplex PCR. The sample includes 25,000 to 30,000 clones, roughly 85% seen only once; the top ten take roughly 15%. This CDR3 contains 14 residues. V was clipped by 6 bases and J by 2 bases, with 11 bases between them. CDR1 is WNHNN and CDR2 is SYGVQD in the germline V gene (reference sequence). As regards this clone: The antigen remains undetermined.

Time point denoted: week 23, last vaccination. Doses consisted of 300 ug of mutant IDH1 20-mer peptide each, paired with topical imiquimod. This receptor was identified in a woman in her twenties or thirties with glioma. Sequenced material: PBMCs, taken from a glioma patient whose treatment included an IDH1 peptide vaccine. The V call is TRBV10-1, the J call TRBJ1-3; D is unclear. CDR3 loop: CASRAAGAGNTIYF. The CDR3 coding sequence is TGCGCCAGCAGGGCGGCGGGAGCTGGAAACACCATATATTTT.